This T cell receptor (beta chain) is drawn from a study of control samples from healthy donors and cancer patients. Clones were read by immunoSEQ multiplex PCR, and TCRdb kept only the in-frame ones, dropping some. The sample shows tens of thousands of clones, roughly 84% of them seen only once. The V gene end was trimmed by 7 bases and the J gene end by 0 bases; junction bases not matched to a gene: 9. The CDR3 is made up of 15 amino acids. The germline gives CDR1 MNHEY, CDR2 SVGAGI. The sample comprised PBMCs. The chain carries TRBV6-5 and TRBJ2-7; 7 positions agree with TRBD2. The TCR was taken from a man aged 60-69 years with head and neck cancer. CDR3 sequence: CASTPGLAASYEQYF. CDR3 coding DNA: TGTGCCAGCACCCCCGGGCTAGCGGCCTCCTACGAGCAGTACTTC.